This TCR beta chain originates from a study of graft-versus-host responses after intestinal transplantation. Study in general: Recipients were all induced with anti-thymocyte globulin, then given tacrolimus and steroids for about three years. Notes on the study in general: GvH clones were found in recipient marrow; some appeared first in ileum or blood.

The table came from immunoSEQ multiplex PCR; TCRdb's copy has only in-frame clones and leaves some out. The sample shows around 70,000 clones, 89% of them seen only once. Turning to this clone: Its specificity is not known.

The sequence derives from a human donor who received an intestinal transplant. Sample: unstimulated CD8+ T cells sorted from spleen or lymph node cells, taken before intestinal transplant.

The CDR3 here is CASSLGALIEWGQPQHF. CDR3 sequence (DNA): TGTGCCAGCAGTTTAGGGGCCTTGATAGAATGGGGTCAGCCCCAGCATTTT. The chain has TRBV28 and TRBJ1-5; D is perhaps TRBD1 (5 bases). V was cut by 2 bases and J by 6 bases, with 20 bases left in between. Germline loops: CDR1 MDHEN, CDR2 SYDVKM. The CDR3 covers 17 residues. Supplemented by reference TRBV28 and TRBJ1-5, the full variable domain reads DVKVTQSSRYLVKRTGEKVFLECVQDMDHENMFWYRQDPGLGLRLIYFSYDVKMKEKGDIPEGYSVSREKKERFSLILESASTNQTSMYLCASSLGALIEWGQPQHFGDGTRLSIL.